A single sample gave rise to the 32 T cell receptor beta chains below, sequenced in a study of beta chain features in type 1 diabetes. The entirety of the isolated RNA underwent reverse transcription, so expressed TCRB transcripts were sequenced. Here immunoSEQ multiplex PCR was the method, and the copy in TCRdb shows in-frame clones only, minus some. The sample consists of about 660,000 clones, about an eighth of them appearing once. The antigens of these receptors remain unknown. Study-wide results and caveats: Moderate but significant shortening of TCRB CDR3s was recorded in all four CD4+ subsets from Type 1 diabetes patients.

The sequenced sample was naive CD4+ T cells from blood. Receptor source: a man aged 18 to 29 with type 1 diabetes.

The chain has TRBV6-1 and TRBJ1-5, with a weak D call TRBD1 (6 bases). Between the trimmed V and J ends, which lost 1 base and 1 base, there was a span of 8 bases. CDR3 length: 15 residues. Germline assignment: CDR1 MNHNS and CDR2 SASEGT. The CDR3, as DNA: TGTGCCAGCAGTGAAGAACAGGGCAGCAATCAGCCCCAGCATTTT. The encoded protein is CASSEEQGSNQPQHF.

This sequence joins TRBV6-5 and TRBJ1-1; D not certain. CDR3 length: 13 amino acids. V shed 0 bases and J shed 7 bases, with 9 bases lying between them. Germline V lookup: CDR1 MNHEY, CDR2 SVGAGI. The CDR3 region has the DNA TGTGCCAGCAGTTACTCGCGGGGTAATGAAGCTTTCTTT. It translates to CASSYSRGNEAFF.

This chain connects TRBV15 to TRBJ2-1; TRBD2 matches 7 bases. V shed 5 bases, J shed 0 bases, and the junction held 7 bases outside the gene matches. Germline V lookup: CDR1 LNHNV, CDR2 YYDKDF (reference sequence). This CDR3 comprises 16 residues. This chain's CDR3 is CATSPRVAGSYNEQFF. The CDR3 DNA reads TGTGCCACCAGCCCCCGCGTAGCGGGCTCCTACAATGAGCAGTTCTTC.

This clone turned up a few times. The V gene is TRBV2, the J gene TRBJ2-7; D is undetermined. V lost 0 bases and J lost 4, with 7 bases in between. The CDR3 covers 13 residues. Germline V gives CDR1 SNHLY, CDR2 FYNNEI. CDR3 amino acids: CASSEATHYEQYF. CDR3 coding DNA: TGTGCCAGCAGTGAAGCTACGCATTACGAGCAGTACTTC.

The sample holds a few counts of this clone. The chain recombines TRBV6-1 with TRBJ1-5; no clear D. The CDR3 is 11 amino acids. The V gene lost 7 bases and the J gene lost 6 bases, with 7 bases spanning the gap. Looked up from germline, CDR1 is MNHNS and CDR2 is SASEGT. The CDR3 here is CASKARQPQHF. The CDR3 DNA follows: TGTGCCAGCAAGGCCCGTCAGCCCCAGCATTTT.

This clone has a handful of counts. This chain uses TRBV28 with TRBJ2-7; D perhaps matches TRBD2 (5 bases). Trimming shortened V by 6 bases and J by 2 bases, and 11 bases separated the two germline ends. This CDR3 comprises 13 residues. The germline gives CDR1 MDHEN, CDR2 SYDVKM. This chain's CDR3 is CASRQTGTYEQYF. The CDR3 coding sequence is TGTGCCAGCAGACAAACCGGGACCTACGAGCAGTACTTC.

This clone was observed a handful of times. The chain recombines TRBV25-1 with TRBJ2-2, with D perhaps matching TRBD1 (6 bases). Germline V gene data show CDR1 as MGHDK and CDR2 as SYGVNS. The V gene lost 6 bases and the J gene lost 2 bases, with 13 bases spanning the gap. The CDR3 has 15 residues. The CDR3: CASRDDRKNTGELFF. The CDR3 DNA reads TGTGCCAGCAGAGATGACAGGAAAAACACCGGGGAGCTGTTTTTT. Complete variable domain (other parts from reference TRBV25-1 and TRBJ2-2): EADIYQTPRYLVIGTGKKITLECSQTMGHDKMYWYQQDPGMELHLIHYSYGVNSTEKGDLSSESTVSRIRTEHFPLTLESARPSHTSQYLCASRDDRKNTGELFFGEGSRLTVL.

A few counts support this clone. The chain couples TRBV9 to TRBJ2-7; weak D call: TRBD1 (5 bases). The V end was cut by 3 bases, the J end by 5 bases, with 18 bases between. Germline CDR1 reads SGDLS; CDR2 reads YYNGEE. The CDR3 consists of 15 residues. CDR3 in DNA: TGTGCCAGCAGCGCCAGAGACAGAGTGCTTGACGAGCAGTACTTC. The encoded protein is CASSARDRVLDEQYF.

For this clone: Other nucleotide sequences from this sample produce the same CDR3. The chain joins TRBV11-2 to TRBJ2-7; D gene unclear. Germline CDR1 reads SGHAT; CDR2 reads FQNNGV. The CDR3 loop spans 11 amino acids. V was pared by 5 bases and J by 4 bases, with 6 bases between. This chain's CDR3 is CASSPAYEQYF. CDR3 in DNA: TGTGCCAGCAGCCCTGCGTACGAGCAGTACTTC.

The genes are TRBV7-3 and TRBJ1-2; the D is unclear. Germline V gene data show CDR1 as SGHTA and CDR2 as FQGTGA. CDR3 length equals 14 residues. The ends were cut back, 5 bases at V and 4 bases at J, with 14 bases in the middle. The DNA of the CDR3 is TGTGCCAGCAGCCCCCAAGGAGCTAGCTATGGCTACACCTTC. This sequence encodes CASSPQGASYGYTF.

The chain has TRBV11-2 and TRBJ2-2; perhaps TRBD2 as D (5 bases). CDR3 length equals 17 residues. CDR1 is SGHAT and CDR2 is FQNNGV in the germline V gene. Trimming stripped 5 bases from V and 5 bases from J, with 21 bases between. The CDR3 nucleotides read TGTGCCAGCAGCGTCATCCTTAGTTCGGGGTGGACCGGGGAGCTGTTTTTT. This encodes CASSVILSSGWTGELFF.

This clone was seen a few times. The chain combines TRBV13 with TRBJ2-2; TRBD1 aligns across 8 bases. There are 15 residues in the CDR3. J lost 1 base, V lost 5 bases, and 3 bases had no gene match. Germline CDR1 reads PRHDT; CDR2 reads FYEKMQ (reference sequence). The chain's CDR3 is CASSTGTGNTGELFF. The CDR3, as DNA: TGTGCCAGCAGCACGGGGACAGGGAACACCGGGGAGCTGTTTTTT.

The sample holds a few counts of this clone. The V call is TRBV2, the J call TRBJ2-3; no clear D. The CDR3 consists of 11 residues. Deletions cut 6 bases from V and 6 bases from J, with 7 bases between. Germline assignment: CDR1 SNHLY and CDR2 FYNNEI. CDR3 nucleotides: TGTGCCAGCAGAGACATGGATACGCAGTATTTT. Its protein product is CASRDMDTQYF.

This clone appeared a few times. The chain combines TRBV27 with TRBJ2-5; 8 bases line up with TRBD2. Germline V gives CDR1 MNHEY, CDR2 SMNVEV (reference sequence). The V and J ends lost 4 bases and 6 bases, in that order; junction bases with no gene match: 16. The CDR3 totals 17 residues. CDR3 sequence reads: CASSSPSTSGRAQTQYF. The CDR3 nucleotides read TGTGCCAGCAGTTCCCCATCCACTAGCGGCAGGGCCCAGACCCAGTACTTC.

In the case of this clone: Germline is not matched at one junction end, which may reflect a read error. This chain connects TRBV2 to TRBJ2-1; tentatively, D is TRBD2 (6 bases). Germline-derived CDR1 and CDR2 are SNHLY and FYNNEI. The CDR3 extends over 15 amino acids. CDR3 sequence reads: CASSEGTAPTNEQFF. In DNA form, the CDR3 reads TGTGCCAGCAGCGAAGGGACTGCTCCAACCAATGAGCAGTTCTTC.

This clone appeared a few times. The chain uses TRBV7-2 and TRBJ2-5; 7 positions match TRBD1. CDR1 and CDR2 (germline): SGHTA, FQGNSA. V shed 2 bases and J 2 bases; nucleotides not matched to a gene: 5. The CDR3 is made up of 15 amino acids. The CDR3 reads CASSLFRDRQETQYF. DNA for the CDR3: TGTGCCAGCAGCTTATTCCGGGACAGACAAGAGACCCAGTACTTC.

This chain links TRBV4-2 with TRBJ2-2, with 13 bases matching TRBD2. The junction had 2 bases not matched to a gene; V was cut back by 4 bases and J by 0 bases. There are 17 residues in the CDR3. Germline V lookup: CDR1 LGHNA, CDR2 YNFKEQ. In DNA form, the CDR3 reads TGTGCCAGCAGCCCGGGACTAGCGGGATCGAACACCGGGGAGCTGTTTTTT. It specifies CASSPGLAGSNTGELFF.

This clone was seen a few times. The chain employs TRBV4-3 and TRBJ2-7, with TRBD2 matching over 11 bases. Germline V gene sequence: CDR1 LGHNA, CDR2 YSLEER. This CDR3 contains 15 residues. V gave up 6 bases and J gave up 7 bases; unmatched junction bases: 11. The CDR3 region is CASSAGLAVSGEQYF. CDR3 nucleotides: TGCGCCAGCAGTGCGGGACTAGCGGTCTCGGGGGAGCAGTACTTC.

V and J are TRBV7-6 and TRBJ2-5, with TRBD1 matching 7 bases. J was trimmed by 7 bases and V by 1 base; bases with no gene match: 9. The CDR3 has 15 amino acids. From germline, CDR1 is SGHVS and CDR2 FNYEAQ. The CDR3 DNA reads as TGTGCCAGCAGCTTAGGCGAGGGGGCTGGGGGGACCCAGTACTTC. Protein product: CASSLGEGAGGTQYF.

This clone was observed a handful of times. The J gene is TRBJ2-1, the V gene TRBV30; maybe TRBD1 (6 bases). Germline assignment: CDR1 GTSNPN and CDR2 SVGIG (reference sequence). The CDR3 is 14 amino acids. The V end was cut by 2 bases, the J end by 9 bases, with 17 bases between. This CDR3 reads CAWSLGAEGGEQFF. The CDR3 bases are TGTGCCTGGAGTTTGGGGGCTGAGGGTGGTGAGCAGTTCTTC.

This clone was detected a few times. This chain joins TRBV9 and TRBJ2-3; D is possibly TRBD2 (6 bases). This CDR3 contains 12 residues. Germline CDR1 and CDR2: SGDLS and YYNGEE. The V end was cut by 7 bases, the J end by 8 bases, with 14 bases between. DNA for the CDR3: TGTGCCAGCTGTCCGTATAGCGGTACGCAGTATTTT. Its protein is CASCPYSGTQYF.

The chain combines TRBV10-3 with TRBJ2-5, with 11 bases that match TRBD2. The CDR3 has 15 amino acids. Germline CDR1 ENHRY, CDR2 SYGVKD. Germline trimming cut 2 bases from V and 13 bases from J; bases unmatched to any gene: 12. The CDR3: CAISERVSSSGGPYF. The CDR3 DNA sequence: TGTGCCATCAGTGAGCGCGTCAGTTCTAGCGGGGGGCCGTACTTC.

This clone was detected a few times. The rearrangement joins TRBV19 to TRBJ2-1; no firm D call. Trimming took off 4 bases at V and 9 bases at J, with 16 bases between the two ends. This CDR3 has 14 residues. Germline values: CDR1 LNHDA, CDR2 SQIVND (reference sequence). CDR3 residues: CASSTPGLSGEQFF. CDR3 coding DNA: TGTGCCAGTAGTACGCCGGGCCTCTCCGGTGAGCAGTTCTTC.

V and J are TRBV16 and TRBJ1-6; 7 bases match TRBD1. There are 15 residues in the CDR3. Trimming at V came to 3 bases and at J to 8 bases, leaving 7 bases not matched to a gene. CDR1 KGHSY and CDR2 FQNENV come from the germline V gene. The CDR3 DNA reads TGTGCCAGCAGCCAGCGGGACAGTTCGTATTCACCCCTCCACTTT. It is translated as CASSQRDSSYSPLHF.

This clone turned up a few times. This sequence joins TRBV7-2 and TRBJ1-1; no reliable D call. The germline V gene has CDR1 SGHTA and CDR2 FQGNSA. This CDR3 has 13 residues. The V end lost 5 bases, the J end lost 8 bases, and 15 bases lay between the germline ends. This CDR3 is CASSLTGRLEAFF. The CDR3 nucleotides read TGTGCCAGCAGCCTCACCGGACGCCTCGAAGCTTTCTTT.

The chain uses TRBV11-1 and TRBJ1-2; 7 bases align to TRBD1. The CDR3 sequence is 13 residues long. Germline lookup yields CDR1 SGHAT and CDR2 FQDESV (reference sequence). J was trimmed by 7 bases and V by 5 bases; bases with no gene match: 7. DNA for the CDR3: TGTGCCAGCAGCCACGGGACAGAGAGTGGCTACACCTTC. This sequence encodes CASSHGTESGYTF.

This clone was recorded a few times. Other DNA sequences in this specimen translate into the identical CDR3. The chain links TRBV28 to TRBJ2-5; D is ambiguous. CDR1 is MDHEN and CDR2 is SYDVKM in the germline V gene. Trimming removed 5 bases at V and 5 bases at J, with 6 bases between. The CDR3 length is 11 residues. CDR3 nucleotide sequence: TGTGCCAGCAGTAGTAGGGAGACCCAGTACTTC. This codes for CASSSRETQYF. Drawing the rest from reference TRBV28 and TRBJ2-5, the complete variable domain is DVKVTQSSRYLVKRTGEKVFLECVQDMDHENMFWYRQDPGLGLRLIYFSYDVKMKEKGDIPEGYSVSREKKERFSLILESASTNQTSMYLCASSSRETQYFGPGTRLLVL.

This clone was seen a handful of times. The rearrangement uses TRBV2 and TRBJ2-7; no clear D. V lost 2 bases, J lost 5 bases, and 1 base lay in between. This CDR3 is built from 10 residues. Germline V gene lookup returns CDR1 SNHLY and CDR2 FYNNEI. The CDR3 DNA is TGTGCCAGCAGTGAAAACGAGCAGTACTTC. Its translation: CASSENEQYF.

The chain joins TRBV2 to TRBJ1-4; no clear D gene. Trimming took 6 bases from V and 1 from J, leaving 12 bases between them. Germline V gene lookup returns CDR1 SNHLY and CDR2 FYNNEI. This CDR3 is built from 15 residues. CDR3 bases: TGTGCCAGCAGAGCAGGTACTAGAACTAATGAAAAACTGTTTTTT. Amino acids: CASRAGTRTNEKLFF. The variable domain in full, with the rest retrieved from reference TRBV2 and TRBJ1-4, is EPEVTQTPSHQVTQMGQEVILRCVPISNHLYFYWYRQILGQKVEFLVSFYNNEISEKSEIFDDQFSVERPDGSNFTLKIRSTKLEDSAMYFCASRAGTRTNEKLFFGSGTQLSVL.

V is TRBV7-2 and J is TRBJ2-7, with D hard to call. V lost 6 bases and J lost 2, with 11 bases in between. Germline lookup yields CDR1 SGHTA and CDR2 FQGNSA. The CDR3 is 13 amino acids. As DNA, the CDR3 is TGTGCCAGCAGATCCGTCCCAACCTACGAGCAGTACTTC. Translation: CASRSVPTYEQYF.

This clone occurred a few times. V usage is TRBV9 and J usage is TRBJ1-4; D not resolved. CDR3 length: 14 amino acids. V was cut by 2 bases and J by 5 bases, with 10 bases left in between. CDR1 is SGDLS, CDR2 YYNGEE, per germline. CDR3 loop: CASSVQAENEKLFF. The CDR3 DNA is TGTGCCAGCAGCGTCCAGGCAGAGAATGAAAAACTGTTTTTT.

This clone has only a few counts. The chain couples TRBV7-9 to TRBJ2-3; perhaps TRBD1 as D (5 bases). The ends were cut back, 2 bases at V and 11 bases at J, with 11 bases in the middle. The germline CDR1 and CDR2 sequences are SEHNR and FQNEAQ (reference sequence). The CDR3 runs to 12 residues. The CDR3 DNA follows: TGTGCCAGCAGCTTAACTGGGCAGGGGCAGTATTTT. Translated, it gives CASSLTGQGQYF.